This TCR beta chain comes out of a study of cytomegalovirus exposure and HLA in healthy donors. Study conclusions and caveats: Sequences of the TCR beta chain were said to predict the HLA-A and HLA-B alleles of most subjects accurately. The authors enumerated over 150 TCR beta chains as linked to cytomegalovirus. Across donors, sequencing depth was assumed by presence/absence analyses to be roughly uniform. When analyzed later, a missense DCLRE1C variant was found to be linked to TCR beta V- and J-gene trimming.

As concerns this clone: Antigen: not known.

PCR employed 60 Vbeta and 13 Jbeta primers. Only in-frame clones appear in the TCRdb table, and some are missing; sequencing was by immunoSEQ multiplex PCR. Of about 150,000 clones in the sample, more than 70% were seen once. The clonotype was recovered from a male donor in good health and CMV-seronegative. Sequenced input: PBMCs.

The CDR3 nucleotides are TGTGCCAGCAGTTTAGGTCTGGCCGAAACCTACGAGCAGTACTTC. Protein sequence: CASSLGLAETYEQYF. The V call is TRBV27, the J call TRBJ2-7; D uncertain. Germline V lookup: CDR1 MNHEY, CDR2 SMNVEV (reference sequence). With 2 bases removed from V and 2 bases from J, the gap between germline ends came to 13 bases. The CDR3 contains 15 residues.